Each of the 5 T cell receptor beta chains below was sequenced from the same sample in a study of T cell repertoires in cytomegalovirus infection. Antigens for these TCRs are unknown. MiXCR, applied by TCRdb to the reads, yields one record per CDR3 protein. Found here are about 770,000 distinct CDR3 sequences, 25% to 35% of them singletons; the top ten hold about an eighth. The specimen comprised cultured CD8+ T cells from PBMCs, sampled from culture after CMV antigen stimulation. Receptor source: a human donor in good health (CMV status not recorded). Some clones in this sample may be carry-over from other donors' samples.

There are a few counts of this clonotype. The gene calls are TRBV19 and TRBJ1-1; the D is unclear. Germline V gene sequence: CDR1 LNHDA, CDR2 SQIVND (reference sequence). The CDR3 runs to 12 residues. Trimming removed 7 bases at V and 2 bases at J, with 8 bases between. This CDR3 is CASTKFNTEAFF. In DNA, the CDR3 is TGTGCCAGTACCAAGTTCAACACTGAAGCTTTCTTT.

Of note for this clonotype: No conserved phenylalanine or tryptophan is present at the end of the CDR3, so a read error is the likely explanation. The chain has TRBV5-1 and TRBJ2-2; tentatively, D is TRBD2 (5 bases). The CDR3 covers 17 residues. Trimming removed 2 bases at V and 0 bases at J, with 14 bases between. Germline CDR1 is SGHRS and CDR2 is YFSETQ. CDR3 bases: TGCGCCAGCAGCTTTTTAGAGGGCCCTACGAACACCGGGGAGCTGTTTGTT. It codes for CASSFLEGPTNTGELFV.

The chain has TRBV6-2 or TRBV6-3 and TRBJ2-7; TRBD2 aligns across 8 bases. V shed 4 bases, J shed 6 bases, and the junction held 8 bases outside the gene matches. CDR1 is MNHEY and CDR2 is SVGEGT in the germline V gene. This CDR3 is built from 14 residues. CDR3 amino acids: CASSSHDREGEQYV. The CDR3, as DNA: TGTGCCAGCAGTTCGCACGACCGGGAGGGCGAGCAGTACGTC.

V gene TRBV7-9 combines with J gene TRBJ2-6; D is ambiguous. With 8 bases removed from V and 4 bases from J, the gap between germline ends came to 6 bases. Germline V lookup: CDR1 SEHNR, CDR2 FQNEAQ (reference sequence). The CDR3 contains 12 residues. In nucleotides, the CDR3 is TGTGCCAGCCCACTCGGGGCCAACGTCCTGACTTTC. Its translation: CASPLGANVLTF. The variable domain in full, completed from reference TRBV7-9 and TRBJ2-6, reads DTGVSQNPRHKITKRGQNVTFRCDPISEHNRLYWYRQTLGQGPEFLTYFQNEAQLEKSRLLSDRFSAERPKGSFSTLEIQRTEQGDSAMYLCASPLGANVLTFGAGSRLTVL.

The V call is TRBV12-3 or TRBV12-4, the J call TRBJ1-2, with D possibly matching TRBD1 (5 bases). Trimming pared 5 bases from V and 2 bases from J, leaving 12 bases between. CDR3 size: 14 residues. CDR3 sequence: CASSRREGNYGYTF. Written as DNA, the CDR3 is TGTGCCAGCAGTCGCAGGGAGGGGAACTATGGCTACACCTTC.